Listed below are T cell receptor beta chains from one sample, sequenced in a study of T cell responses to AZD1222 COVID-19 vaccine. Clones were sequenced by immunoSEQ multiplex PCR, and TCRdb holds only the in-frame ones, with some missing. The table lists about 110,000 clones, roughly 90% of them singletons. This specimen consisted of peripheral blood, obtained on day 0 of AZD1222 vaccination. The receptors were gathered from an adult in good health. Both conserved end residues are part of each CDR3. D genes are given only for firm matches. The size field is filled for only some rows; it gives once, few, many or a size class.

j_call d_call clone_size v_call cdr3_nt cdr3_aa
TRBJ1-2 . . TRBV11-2 TGTGCCAGCAGCGACGGGATTAACTATGGCTACACCTTC CASSDGINYGYTF
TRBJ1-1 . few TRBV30 TGTGCCTGGAGTGTAGTCACAGGCGGTTGGGAAGCTTTCTTT CAWSVVTGGWEAFF
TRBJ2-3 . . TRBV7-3 TGTGCCAGCAGCTTAGGCAGGGAGGATACGCAGTATTTT CASSLGREDTQYF
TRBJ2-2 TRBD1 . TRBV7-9 TGTGCCAGCAGCTTCGGGACAGTGAACACCGGGGAGCTGTTTTTT CASSFGTVNTGELFF
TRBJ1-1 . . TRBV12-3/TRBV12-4 TGTGCCAGCAGTTTTGGGGGGGGGACTGAAGCTTTCTTT CASSFGGGTEAFF
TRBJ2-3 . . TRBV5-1 TGCGCCAGCAGCTTGGATCCCATTCGGACTGTAGCAGATACGCAGTATTTT CASSLDPIRTVADTQYF
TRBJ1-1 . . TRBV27 TGTGCCAGTTACCGCCTGGGGGGAGACACTGAAGCTTTCTTT CASYRLGGDTEAFF
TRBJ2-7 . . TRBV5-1 TGCGCCAGCAGCTTAACAGCTCCCTACGAGCAGTACTTC CASSLTAPYEQYF
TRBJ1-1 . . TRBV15 TGTGCCACCAGCAGAGTCCCCATTTTGAACACTGAAGCTTTCTTT CATSRVPILNTEAFF
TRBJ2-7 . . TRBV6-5 TGTGCCAGCAGTTATACAGGGTTGAGGGAGCAGTACTTC CASSYTGLREQYF
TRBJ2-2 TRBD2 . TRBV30 TGTGCCTGGAGTGTACGTCTAGCGGGAGACTATGTCGACGGGGAGCTGTTTTTT CAWSVRLAGDYVDGELFF
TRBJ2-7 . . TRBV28 TGTGCCAGCAGTCCATCTGTGCTAGCGCGCCACTCCTACGAGCAGTACTTC CASSPSVLARHSYEQYF
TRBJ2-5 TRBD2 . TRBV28 TGTGCCAGCAGTTCGAGCGGGAGCGAGACCCAGTACTTC CASSSSGSETQYF
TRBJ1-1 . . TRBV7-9 TGTGCCAGCAGCGCTCCCAGTCCGGGGCTCTCATTGAACACTGAAGCTTTCTTT CASSAPSPGLSLNTEAFF
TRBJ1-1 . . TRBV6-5 TGTGCCAGCACCGTTGAAGATGGCGTGTACACTGAAGCTTTCTTT CASTVEDGVYTEAFF
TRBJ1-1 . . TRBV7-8 TGTGCCAGCAGCTTAGAAGAGTACAGAGTGAACACTGAAGCTTTCTTT CASSLEEYRVNTEAFF
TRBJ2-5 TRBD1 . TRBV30 TGTGCCTGGCGGGACAGGGCACAAGAGACCCAGTACTTC CAWRDRAQETQYF
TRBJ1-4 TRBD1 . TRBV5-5 TGTGCCAGCAGCTTGGGGGACAGGGCCATTACCGAAAAACTGTTTTTT CASSLGDRAITEKLFF
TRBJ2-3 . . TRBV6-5 TGTGCCAGCAGCCCGCATAAAGATACGCAGTATTTT CASSPHKDTQYF
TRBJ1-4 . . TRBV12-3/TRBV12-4 TGTGCCAGCAGTCGGACAGATGAAAAACTGTTTTTT CASSRTDEKLFF
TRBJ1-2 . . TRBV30 TGTGCCTGGACCAGGCTGGGACCGGTCTATGGCTACACCTTC CAWTRLGPVYGYTF
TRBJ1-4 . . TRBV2 TGTGCCACAGCACTGGCCCATGAAAAACTGTTTTTT CATALAHEKLFF
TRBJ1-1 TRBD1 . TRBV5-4 TGTGCCAGCAGCTTGGCTGGGACAGGGGGGGGTAGGGCTGAAGCTTTCTTT CASSLAGTGGGRAEAFF